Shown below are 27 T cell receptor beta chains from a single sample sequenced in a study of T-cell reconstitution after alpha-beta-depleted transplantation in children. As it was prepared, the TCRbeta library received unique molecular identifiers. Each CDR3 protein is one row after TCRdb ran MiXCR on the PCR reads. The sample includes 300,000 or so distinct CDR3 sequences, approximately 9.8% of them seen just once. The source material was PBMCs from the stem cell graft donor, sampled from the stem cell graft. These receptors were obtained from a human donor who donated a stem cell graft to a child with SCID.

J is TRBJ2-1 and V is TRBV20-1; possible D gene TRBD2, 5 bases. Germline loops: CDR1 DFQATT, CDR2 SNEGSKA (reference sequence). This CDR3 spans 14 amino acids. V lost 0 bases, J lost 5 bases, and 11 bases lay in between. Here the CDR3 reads CSARDQRVNNEQFF. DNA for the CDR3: TGCAGTGCTAGAGATCAGAGGGTCAACAATGAGCAGTTCTTC.

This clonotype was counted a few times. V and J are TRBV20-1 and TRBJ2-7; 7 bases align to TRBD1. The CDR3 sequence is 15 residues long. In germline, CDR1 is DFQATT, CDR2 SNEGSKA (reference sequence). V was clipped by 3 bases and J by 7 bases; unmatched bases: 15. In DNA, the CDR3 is TGCAGTGCTAGCATTCCGGGACAGACGTTCTTGGAGCAGTACTTC. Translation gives CSASIPGQTFLEQYF.

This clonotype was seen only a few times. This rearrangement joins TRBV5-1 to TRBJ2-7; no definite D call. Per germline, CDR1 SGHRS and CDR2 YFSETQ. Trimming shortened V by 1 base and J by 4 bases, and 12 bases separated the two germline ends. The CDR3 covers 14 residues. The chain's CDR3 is CASSLFRVGYEQYF. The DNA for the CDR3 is TGCGCCAGCAGCTTGTTCCGGGTTGGTTACGAGCAGTACTTC.

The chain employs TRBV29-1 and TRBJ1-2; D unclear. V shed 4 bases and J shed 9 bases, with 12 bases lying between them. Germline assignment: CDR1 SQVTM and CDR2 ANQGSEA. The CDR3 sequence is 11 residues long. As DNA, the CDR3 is TGCAGCGTTGTTACTACGGGAAGCTACACCTTC. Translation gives CSVVTTGSYTF.

This CDR3 reads CASSPRARTYEQYF. The CDR3, as DNA: TGTGCCAGCAGCCCCCGTGCCAGGACCTACGAGCAGTACTTC. The V call is TRBV7-8, the J call TRBJ2-7; D unresolved. The V gene's germline CDR1 is SGHVS and CDR2 FQNEAQ. The CDR3 runs 14 residues. Trimming shortened V by 5 bases and J by 2 bases, and 13 bases separated the two germline ends.

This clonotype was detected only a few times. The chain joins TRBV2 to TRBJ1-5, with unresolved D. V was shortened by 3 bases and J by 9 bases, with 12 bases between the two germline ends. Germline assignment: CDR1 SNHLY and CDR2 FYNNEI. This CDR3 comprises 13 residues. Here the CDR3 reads CASSDPNQRPQHF. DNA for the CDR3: TGTGCCAGCAGTGATCCTAATCAACGGCCCCAGCATTTT.

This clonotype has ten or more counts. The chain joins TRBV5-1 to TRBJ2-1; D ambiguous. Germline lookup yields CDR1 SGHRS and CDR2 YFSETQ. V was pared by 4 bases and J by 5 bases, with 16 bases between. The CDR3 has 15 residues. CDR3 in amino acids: CASSLPRVTNNEQFF. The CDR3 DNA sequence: TGCGCCAGCAGCCTCCCCCGGGTCACTAACAATGAGCAGTTCTTC.

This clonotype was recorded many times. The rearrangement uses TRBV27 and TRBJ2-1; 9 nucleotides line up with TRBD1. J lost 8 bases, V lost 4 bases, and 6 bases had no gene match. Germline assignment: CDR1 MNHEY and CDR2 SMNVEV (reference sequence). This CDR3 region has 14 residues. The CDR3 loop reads CASSYRGPPDEQFF. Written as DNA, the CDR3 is TGTGCCAGCAGTTACAGGGGGCCGCCGGATGAGCAGTTCTTC.

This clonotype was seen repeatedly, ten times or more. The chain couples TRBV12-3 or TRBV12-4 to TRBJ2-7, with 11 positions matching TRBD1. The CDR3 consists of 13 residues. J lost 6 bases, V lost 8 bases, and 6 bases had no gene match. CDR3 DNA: TGTGCCAGCGGGCGGACAGGGGGCGCCGAGCAGTACTTC. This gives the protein CASGRTGGAEQYF.

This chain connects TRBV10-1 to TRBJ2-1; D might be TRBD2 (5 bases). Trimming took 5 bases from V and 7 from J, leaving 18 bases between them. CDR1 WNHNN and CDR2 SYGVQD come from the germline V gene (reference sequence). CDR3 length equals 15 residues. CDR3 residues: CASSKTTPDLNEQFF. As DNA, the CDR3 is TGCGCCAGCAGTAAGACTACCCCGGACTTGAATGAGCAGTTCTTC.

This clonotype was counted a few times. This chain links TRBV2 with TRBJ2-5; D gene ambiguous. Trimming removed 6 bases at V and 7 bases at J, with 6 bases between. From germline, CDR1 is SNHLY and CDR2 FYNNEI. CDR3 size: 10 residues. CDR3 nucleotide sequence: TGTGCCAGCAGGGGCGGGACCCAGTACTTC. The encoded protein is CASRGGTQYF.

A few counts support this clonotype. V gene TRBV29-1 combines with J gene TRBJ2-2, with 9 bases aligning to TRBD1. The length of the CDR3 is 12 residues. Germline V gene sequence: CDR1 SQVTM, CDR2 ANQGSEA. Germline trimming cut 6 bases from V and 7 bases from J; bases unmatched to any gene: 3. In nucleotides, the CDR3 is TGCAGCGTGGACAGGGGCGGCGGGGAGCTGTTTTTT. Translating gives CSVDRGGGELFF.

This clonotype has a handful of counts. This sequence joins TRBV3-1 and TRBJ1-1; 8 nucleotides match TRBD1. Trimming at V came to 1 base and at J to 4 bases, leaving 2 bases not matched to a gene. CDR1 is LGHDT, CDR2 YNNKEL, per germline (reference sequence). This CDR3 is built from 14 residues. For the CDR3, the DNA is TGTGCCAGCAGCCAAGGGACAGGGCGCACTGAAGCTTTCTTT. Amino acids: CASSQGTGRTEAFF. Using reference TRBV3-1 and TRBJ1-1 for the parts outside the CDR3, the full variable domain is DTAVSQTPKYLVTQMGNDKSIKCEQNLGHDTMYWYKQDSKKFLKIMFSYNNKELIINETVPNRFSPKSPDKAHLNLHINSLELGDSAVYFCASSQGTGRTEAFFGQGTRLTVV.

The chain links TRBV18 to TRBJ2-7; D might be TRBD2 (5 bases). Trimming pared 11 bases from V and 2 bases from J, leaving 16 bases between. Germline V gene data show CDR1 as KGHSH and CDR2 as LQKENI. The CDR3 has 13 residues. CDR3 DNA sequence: TGTGCCGGGAGCATCGCAGGAACCTACGAGCAGTACTTC. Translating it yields CAGSIAGTYEQYF.

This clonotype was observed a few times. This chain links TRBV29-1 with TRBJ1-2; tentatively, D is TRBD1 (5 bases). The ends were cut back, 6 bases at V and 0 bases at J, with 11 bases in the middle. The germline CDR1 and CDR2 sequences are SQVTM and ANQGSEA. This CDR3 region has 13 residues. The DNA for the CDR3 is TGCAGCGTGGGGGATTCAGCTAACTATGGCTACACCTTC. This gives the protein CSVGDSANYGYTF.

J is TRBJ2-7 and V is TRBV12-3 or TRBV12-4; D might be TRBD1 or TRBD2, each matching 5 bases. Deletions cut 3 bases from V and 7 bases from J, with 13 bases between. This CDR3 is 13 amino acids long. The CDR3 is CASSLQGVGEQYF. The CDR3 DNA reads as TGTGCCAGCAGTTTGCAGGGAGTCGGAGAGCAGTACTTC.

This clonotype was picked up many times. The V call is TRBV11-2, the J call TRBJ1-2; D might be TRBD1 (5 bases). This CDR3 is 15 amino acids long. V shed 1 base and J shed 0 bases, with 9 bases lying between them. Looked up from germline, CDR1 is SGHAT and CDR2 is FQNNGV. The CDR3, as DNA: TGTGCCAGCAGCTTAGGGCAGGGCCCTAACTATGGCTACACCTTC. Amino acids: CASSLGQGPNYGYTF.

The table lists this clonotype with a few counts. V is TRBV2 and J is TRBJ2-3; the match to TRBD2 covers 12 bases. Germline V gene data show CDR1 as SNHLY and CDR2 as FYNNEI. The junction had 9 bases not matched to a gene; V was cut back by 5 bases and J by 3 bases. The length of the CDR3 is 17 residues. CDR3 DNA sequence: TGTGCCAGCAGTCATGGGATGACTAGCGGGGGAACAGATACGCAGTATTTT. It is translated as CASSHGMTSGGTDTQYF.

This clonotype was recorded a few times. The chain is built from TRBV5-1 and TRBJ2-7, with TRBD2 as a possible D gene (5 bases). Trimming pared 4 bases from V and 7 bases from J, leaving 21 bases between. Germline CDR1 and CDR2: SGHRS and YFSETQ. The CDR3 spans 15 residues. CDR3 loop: CASSTSKDWANEQYF. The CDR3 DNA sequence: TGCGCCAGCAGCACCTCGAAGGACTGGGCTAATGAGCAGTACTTC.

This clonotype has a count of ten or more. CDR3: CATSDRNSRAAFF. The DNA for the CDR3 is TGTGCCACCAGTGACCGAAATAGTAGAGCGGCTTTCTTT. This rearrangement joins TRBV24-1 to TRBJ1-1; D unresolved. The V end lost 4 bases, the J end lost 11 bases, and 16 bases lay between the germline ends. The CDR3 extends over 13 amino acids. Germline CDR1 is KGHDR and CDR2 is SFDVKD.

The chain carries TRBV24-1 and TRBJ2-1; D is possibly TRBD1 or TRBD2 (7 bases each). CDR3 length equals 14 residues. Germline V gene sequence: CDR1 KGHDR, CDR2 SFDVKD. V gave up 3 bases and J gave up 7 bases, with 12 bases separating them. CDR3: CATSDHRGGNEQFF. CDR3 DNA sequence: TGTGCCACCAGTGATCACAGGGGAGGGAATGAGCAGTTCTTC.

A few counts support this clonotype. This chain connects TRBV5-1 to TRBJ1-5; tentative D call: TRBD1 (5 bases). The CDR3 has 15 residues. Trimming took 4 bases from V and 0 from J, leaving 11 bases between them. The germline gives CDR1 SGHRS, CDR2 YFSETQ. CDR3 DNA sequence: TGCGCCAGCAGCCCGGGGGGTTATAGCAATCAGCCCCAGCATTTT. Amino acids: CASSPGGYSNQPQHF.

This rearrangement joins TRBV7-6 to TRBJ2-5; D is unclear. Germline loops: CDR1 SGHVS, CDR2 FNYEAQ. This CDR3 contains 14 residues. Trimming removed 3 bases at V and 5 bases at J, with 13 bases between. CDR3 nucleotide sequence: TGTGCCAGCAGCTTCCAATTCGACGGGGAGACCCAGTACTTC. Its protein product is CASSFQFDGETQYF.

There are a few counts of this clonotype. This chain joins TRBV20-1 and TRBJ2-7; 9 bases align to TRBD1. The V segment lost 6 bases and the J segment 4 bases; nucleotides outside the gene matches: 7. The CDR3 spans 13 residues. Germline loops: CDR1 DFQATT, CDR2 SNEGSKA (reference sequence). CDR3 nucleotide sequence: TGCAGTGCCGGGACAGGGAGTATGTACGAGCAGTACTTC. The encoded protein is CSAGTGSMYEQYF.

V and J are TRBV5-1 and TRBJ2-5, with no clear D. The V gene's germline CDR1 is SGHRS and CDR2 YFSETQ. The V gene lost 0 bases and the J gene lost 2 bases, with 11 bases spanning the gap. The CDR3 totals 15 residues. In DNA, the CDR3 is TGCGCCAGCAGCTTGGGCGATGCCCCTCAAGAGACCCAGTACTTC. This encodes CASSLGDAPQETQYF.

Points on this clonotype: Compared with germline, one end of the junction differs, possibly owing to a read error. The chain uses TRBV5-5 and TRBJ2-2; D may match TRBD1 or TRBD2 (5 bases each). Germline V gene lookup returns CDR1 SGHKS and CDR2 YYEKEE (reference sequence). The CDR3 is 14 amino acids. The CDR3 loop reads CASSQTGATGELIF. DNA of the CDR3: TGTGCCAGCAGTCAAACAGGAGCCACCGGGGAGCTGATTTTT.

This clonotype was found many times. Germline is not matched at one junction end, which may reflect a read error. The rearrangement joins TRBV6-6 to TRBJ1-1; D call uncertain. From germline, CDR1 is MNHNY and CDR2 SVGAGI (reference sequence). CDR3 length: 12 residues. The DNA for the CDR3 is TGTGCCAGCAGTTTTCTTTCCTCTGAGGCTTTCTTT. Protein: CASSFLSSEAFF.